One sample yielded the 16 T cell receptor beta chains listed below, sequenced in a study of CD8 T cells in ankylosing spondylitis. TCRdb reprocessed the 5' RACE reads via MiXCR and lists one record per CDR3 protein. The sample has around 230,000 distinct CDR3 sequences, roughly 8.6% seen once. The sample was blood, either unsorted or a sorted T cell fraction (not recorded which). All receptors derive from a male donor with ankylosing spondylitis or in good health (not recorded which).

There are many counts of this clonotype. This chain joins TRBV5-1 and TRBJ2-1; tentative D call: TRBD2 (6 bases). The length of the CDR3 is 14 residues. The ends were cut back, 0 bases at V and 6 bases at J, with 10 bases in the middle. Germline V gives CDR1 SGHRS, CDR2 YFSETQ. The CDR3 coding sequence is TGCGCCAGCAGCTTGGGAGGGACTTTCAATGAGCAGTTCTTC. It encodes CASSLGGTFNEQFF. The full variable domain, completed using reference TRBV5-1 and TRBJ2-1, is KAGVTQTPRYLIKTRGQQVTLSCSPISGHRSVSWYQQTPGQGLQFLFEYFSETQRNKGNFPGRFSGRQFSNSRSEMNVSTLELGDSALYLCASSLGGTFNEQFFGPGTRLTVL.

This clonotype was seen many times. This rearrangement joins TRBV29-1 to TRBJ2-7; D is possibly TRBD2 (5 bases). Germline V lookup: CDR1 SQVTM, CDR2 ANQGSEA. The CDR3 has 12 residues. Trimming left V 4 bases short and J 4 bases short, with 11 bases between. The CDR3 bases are TGCAGCGTTGCAGGCTCGGGGTACGAGCAGTACTTC. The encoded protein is CSVAGSGYEQYF.

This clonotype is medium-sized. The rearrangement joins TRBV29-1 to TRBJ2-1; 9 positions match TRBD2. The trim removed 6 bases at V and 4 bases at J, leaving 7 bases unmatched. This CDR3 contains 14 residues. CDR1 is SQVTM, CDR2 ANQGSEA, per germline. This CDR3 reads CSVERTSAYNEQFF. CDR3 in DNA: TGCAGCGTGGAGAGGACTAGCGCTTACAATGAGCAGTTCTTC.

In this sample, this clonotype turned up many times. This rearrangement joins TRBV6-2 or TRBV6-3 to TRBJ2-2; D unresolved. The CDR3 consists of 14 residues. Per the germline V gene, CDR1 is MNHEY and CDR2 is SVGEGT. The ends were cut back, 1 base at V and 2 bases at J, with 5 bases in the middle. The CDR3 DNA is TGTGCCAGCAGTTACTACCAAAACACCGGGGAGCTGTTTTTT. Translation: CASSYYQNTGELFF.

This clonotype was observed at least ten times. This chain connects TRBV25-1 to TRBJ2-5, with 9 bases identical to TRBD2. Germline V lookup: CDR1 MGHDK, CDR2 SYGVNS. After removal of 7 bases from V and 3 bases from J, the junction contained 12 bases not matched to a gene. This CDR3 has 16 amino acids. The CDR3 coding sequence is TGTGCCAGCACAACCTACCTTATAGCGGGAGAAGAGACCCAGTACTTC. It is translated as CASTTYLIAGEETQYF.

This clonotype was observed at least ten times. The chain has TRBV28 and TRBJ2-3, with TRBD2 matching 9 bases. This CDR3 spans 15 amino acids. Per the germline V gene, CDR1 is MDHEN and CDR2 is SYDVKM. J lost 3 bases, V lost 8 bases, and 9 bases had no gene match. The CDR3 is CASGSGRFETDTQYF. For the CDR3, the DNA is TGTGCCAGCGGAAGCGGGAGGTTCGAAACAGATACGCAGTATTTT.

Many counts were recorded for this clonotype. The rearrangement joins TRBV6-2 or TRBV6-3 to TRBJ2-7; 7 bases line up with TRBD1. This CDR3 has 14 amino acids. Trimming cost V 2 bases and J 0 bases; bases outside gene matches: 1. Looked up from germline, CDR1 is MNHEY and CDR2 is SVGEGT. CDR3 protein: CASSYGDSSYEQYF. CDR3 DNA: TGTGCCAGCAGTTACGGGGACAGCTCCTACGAGCAGTACTTC.

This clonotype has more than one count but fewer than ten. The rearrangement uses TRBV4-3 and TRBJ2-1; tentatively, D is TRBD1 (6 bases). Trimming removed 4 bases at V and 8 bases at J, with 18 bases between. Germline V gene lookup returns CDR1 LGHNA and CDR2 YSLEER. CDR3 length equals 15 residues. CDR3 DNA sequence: TGCGCCAGCAGCCCGCAGGGGCTAGCTGGCGATGAGCAGTTCTTC. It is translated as CASSPQGLAGDEQFF.

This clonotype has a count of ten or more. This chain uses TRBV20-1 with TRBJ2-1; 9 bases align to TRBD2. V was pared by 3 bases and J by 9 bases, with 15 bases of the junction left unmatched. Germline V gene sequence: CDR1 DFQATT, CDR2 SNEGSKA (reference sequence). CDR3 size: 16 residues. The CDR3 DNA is TGCAGTGCTAGTCCCCTGCTTAGCGGGAGTTCTAGTGAGCAGTTCTTC. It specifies CSASPLLSGSSSEQFF.

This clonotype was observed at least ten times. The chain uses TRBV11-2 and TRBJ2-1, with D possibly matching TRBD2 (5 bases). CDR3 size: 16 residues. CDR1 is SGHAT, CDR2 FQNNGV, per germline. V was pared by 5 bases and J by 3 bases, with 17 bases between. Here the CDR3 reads CASSPGRLAFYNEQFF. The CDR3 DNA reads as TGTGCCAGCAGCCCTGGACGTCTAGCTTTCTACAATGAGCAGTTCTTC.

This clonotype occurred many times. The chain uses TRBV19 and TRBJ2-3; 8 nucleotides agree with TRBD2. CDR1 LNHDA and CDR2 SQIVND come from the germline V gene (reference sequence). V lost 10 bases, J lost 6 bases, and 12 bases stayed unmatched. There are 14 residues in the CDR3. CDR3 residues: CATTAGTSLDTQYF. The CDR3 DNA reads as TGTGCCACCACGGCCGGGACTAGTCTGGATACGCAGTATTTT.

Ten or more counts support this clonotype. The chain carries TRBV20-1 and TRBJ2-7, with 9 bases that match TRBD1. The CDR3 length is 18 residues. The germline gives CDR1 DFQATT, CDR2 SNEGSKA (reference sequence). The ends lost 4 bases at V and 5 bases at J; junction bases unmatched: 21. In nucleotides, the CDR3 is TGCAGTGCTACCTCAGTGAGGCAGCGGGACAGGGCCTCGAACGAGCAGTACTTC. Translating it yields CSATSVRQRDRASNEQYF.

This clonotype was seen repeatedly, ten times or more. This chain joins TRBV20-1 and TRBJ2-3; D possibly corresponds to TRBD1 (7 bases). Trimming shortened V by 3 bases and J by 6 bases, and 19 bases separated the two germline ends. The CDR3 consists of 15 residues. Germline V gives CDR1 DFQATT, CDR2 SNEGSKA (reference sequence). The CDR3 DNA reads TGCAGTGCTAGTTCCCAGGGGGGCCGCTATGATACGCAGTATTTT. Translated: CSASSQGGRYDTQYF.

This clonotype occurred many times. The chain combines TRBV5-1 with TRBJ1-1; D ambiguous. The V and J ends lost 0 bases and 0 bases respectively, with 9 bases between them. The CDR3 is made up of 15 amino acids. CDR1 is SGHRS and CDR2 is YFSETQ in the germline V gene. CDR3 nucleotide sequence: TGCGCCAGCAGCTTGGTACCGGATATGAACACTGAAGCTTTCTTT. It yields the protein CASSLVPDMNTEAFF.

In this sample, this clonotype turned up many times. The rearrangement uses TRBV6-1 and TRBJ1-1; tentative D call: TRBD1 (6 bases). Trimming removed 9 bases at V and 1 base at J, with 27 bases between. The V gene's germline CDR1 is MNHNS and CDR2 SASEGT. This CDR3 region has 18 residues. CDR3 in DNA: TGTGCCAGTAGCTTCCCGGGGGGCCCACTCCTGGGGAACACTGAAGCTTTCTTT. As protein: CASSFPGGPLLGNTEAFF.

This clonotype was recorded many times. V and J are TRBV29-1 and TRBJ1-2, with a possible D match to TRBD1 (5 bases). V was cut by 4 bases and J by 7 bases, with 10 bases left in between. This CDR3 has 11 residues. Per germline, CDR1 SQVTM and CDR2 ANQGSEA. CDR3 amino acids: CSVAGGAGYTF. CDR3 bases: TGCAGCGTTGCGGGGGGAGCTGGCTACACCTTC.